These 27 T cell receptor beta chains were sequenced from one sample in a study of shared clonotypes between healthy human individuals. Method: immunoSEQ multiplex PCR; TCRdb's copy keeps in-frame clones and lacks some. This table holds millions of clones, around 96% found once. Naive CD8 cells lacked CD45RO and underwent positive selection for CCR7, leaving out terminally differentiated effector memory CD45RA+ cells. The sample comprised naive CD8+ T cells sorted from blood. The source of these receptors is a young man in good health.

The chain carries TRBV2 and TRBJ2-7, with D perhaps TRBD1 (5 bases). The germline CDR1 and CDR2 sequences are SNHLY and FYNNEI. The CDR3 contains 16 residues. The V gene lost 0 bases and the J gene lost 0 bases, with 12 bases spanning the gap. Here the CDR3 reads CASSEALQVHSYEQYF. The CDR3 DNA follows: TGTGCCAGCAGTGAAGCGCTACAGGTCCACTCCTACGAGCAGTACTTC.

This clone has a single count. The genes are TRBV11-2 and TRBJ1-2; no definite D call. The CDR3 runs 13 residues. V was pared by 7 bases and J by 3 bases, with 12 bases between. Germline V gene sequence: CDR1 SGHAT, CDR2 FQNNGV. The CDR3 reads CASKDVNDYGYTF. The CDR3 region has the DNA TGTGCCAGCAAAGACGTAAACGACTATGGCTACACCTTC.

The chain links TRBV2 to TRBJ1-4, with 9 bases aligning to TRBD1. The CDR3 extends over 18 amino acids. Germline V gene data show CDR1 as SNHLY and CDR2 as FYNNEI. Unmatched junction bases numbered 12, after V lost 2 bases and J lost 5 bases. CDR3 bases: TGTGCCAGCAGTGAAATCCCGGGACAGGGTCCCAAAAATGAAAAACTGTTTTTT. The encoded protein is CASSEIPGQGPKNEKLFF.

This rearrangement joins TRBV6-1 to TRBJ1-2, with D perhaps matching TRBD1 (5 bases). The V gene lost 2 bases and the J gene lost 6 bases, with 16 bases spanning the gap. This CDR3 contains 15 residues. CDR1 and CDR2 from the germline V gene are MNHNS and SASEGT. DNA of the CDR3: TGTGCCAGCAGTGAATTTCGGGGGTTTACCGATGGCTACACCTTC. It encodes CASSEFRGFTDGYTF.

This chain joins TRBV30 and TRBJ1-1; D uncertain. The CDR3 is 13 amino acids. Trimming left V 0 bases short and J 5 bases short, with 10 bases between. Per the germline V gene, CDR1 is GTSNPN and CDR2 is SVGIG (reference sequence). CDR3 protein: CAWSVGPETEAFF. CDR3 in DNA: TGTGCCTGGAGTGTAGGTCCAGAGACTGAAGCTTTCTTT. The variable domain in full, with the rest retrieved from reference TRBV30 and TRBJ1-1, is SQTIHQWPATLVQPVGSPLSLECTVEGTSNPNLYWYRQAAGRGLQLLFYSVGIGQISSEVPQNLSASRPQDRQFILSSKKLLLSDSGFYLCAWSVGPETEAFFGQGTRLTVV.

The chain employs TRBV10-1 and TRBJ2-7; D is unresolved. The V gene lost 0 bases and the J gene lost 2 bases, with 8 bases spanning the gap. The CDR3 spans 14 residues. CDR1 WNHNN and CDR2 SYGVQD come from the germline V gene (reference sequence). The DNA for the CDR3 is TGCGCCAGCAGTGAGTCCCCCCAGGCCTACGAGCAGTACTTC. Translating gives CASSESPQAYEQYF.

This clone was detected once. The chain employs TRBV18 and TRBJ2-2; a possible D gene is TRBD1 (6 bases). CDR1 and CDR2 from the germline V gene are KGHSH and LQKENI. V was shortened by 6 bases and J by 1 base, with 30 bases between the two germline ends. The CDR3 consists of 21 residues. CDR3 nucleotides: TGTGCCAGCTCTCAACTCCAGGGGTCTTTTCCCCTCCCAGAGAACACCGGGGAGCTGTTTTTT. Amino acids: CASSQLQGSFPLPENTGELFF. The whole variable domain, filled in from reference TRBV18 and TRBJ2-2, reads NAGVMQNPRHLVRRRGQEARLRCSPMKGHSHVYWYRQLPEEGLKFMVYLQKENIIDESGMPKERFSAEFPKEGPSILRIQQVVRGDSAAYFCASSQLQGSFPLPENTGELFFGEGSRLTVL.

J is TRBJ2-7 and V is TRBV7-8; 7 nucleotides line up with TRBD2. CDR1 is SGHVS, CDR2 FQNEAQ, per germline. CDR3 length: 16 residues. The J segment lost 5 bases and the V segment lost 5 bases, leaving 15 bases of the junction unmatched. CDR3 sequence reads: CASSPHGVAGDNEQYF. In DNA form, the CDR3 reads TGTGCCAGCAGCCCTCACGGGGTGGCGGGAGACAACGAGCAGTACTTC.

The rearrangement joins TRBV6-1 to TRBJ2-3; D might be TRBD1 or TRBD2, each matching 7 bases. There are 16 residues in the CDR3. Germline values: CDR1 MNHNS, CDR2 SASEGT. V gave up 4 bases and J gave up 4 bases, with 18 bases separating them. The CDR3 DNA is TGTGCCAGCAGTGGGGAGGGGGACAGCTGGTCAGATACGCAGTATTTT. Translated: CASSGEGDSWSDTQYF.

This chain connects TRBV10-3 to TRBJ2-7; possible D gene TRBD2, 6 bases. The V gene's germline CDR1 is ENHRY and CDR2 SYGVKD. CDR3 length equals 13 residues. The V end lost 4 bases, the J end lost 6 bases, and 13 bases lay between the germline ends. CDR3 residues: CAISGSSASEQYF. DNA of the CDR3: TGTGCCATCAGTGGTTCTAGCGCCAGCGAGCAGTACTTC.

The CDR3 nucleotides read TGTGCCAGCAGCAGAACCGGGACAGGCTACGAGCAGTACTTC. As protein: CASSRTGTGYEQYF. The chain is built from TRBV9 and TRBJ2-7; 8 nucleotides align to TRBD1. Losses at the gene ends were 4 bases for V and 3 bases for J; bases not matched to a gene: 6. CDR1 is SGDLS and CDR2 is YYNGEE in the germline V gene. The CDR3 is 14 amino acids.

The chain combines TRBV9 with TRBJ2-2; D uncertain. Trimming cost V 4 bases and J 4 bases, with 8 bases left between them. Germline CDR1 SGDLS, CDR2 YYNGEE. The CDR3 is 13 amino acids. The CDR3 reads CASSPRSTGELFF. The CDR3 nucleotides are TGTGCCAGCAGCCCCAGGAGCACCGGGGAGCTGTTTTTT.

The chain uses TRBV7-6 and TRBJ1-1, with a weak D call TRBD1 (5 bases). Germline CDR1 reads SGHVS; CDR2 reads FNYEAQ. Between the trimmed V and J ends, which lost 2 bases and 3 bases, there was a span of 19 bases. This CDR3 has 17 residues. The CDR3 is CASSLTQGRYGDTEAFF. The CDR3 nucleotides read TGTGCCAGCAGCTTAACTCAGGGAAGGTATGGTGACACTGAAGCTTTCTTT.

The CDR3 is CASSLSRQVPPLHF. The CDR3 DNA follows: TGTGCCAGCAGTTTATCCAGACAGGTTCCACCCCTCCACTTT. The chain combines TRBV27 with TRBJ1-6; a weak D match, TRBD1 (6 bases). Germline-derived CDR1 and CDR2 are MNHEY and SMNVEV (reference sequence). V lost 0 bases to trimming and J lost 11 bases, with 11 bases between them. CDR3 length: 14 residues.

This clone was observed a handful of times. Here the CDR3 DNA reads TGCGCCAGCAGCCAAGATCAGGGAGCTAACTATGGCTACACCTTC. Amino acids: CASSQDQGANYGYTF. The chain couples TRBV4-1 to TRBJ1-2; weak D call: TRBD1 (5 bases). This CDR3 is 15 amino acids long. The V and J ends lost 0 bases and 0 bases respectively, with 8 bases between them. Germline lookup yields CDR1 MGHRA and CDR2 YSYEKL.

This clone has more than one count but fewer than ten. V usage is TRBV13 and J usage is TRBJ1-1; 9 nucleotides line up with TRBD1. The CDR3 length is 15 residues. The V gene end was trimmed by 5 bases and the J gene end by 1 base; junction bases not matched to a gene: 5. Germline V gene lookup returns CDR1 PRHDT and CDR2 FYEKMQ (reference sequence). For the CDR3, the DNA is TGTGCCAGCAGCCTCTCGGGACAGGGGAACACTGAAGCTTTCTTT. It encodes CASSLSGQGNTEAFF.

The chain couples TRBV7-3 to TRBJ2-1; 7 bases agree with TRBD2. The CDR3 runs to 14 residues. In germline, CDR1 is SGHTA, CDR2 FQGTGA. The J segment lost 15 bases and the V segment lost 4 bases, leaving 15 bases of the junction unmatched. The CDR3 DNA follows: TGTGCCAGCAGCTCCACCGGGACTACCGAAAGTCCGTTCTTC. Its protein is CASSSTGTTESPFF. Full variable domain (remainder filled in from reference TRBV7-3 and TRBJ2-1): GAGVSQTPSNKVTEKGKYVELRCDPISGHTALYWYRQSLGQGPEFLIYFQGTGAADDSGLPNDRFFAVRPEGSVSTLKIQRTERGDSAVYLCASSSTGTTESPFFGPGTRLTVL.

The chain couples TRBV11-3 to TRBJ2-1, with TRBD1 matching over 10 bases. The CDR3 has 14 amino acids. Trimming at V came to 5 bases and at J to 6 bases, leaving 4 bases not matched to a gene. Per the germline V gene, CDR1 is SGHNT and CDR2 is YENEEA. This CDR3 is CASSLGTGVNEQFF. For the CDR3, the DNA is TGTGCCAGCAGCCTGGGGACAGGGGTCAATGAGCAGTTCTTC.

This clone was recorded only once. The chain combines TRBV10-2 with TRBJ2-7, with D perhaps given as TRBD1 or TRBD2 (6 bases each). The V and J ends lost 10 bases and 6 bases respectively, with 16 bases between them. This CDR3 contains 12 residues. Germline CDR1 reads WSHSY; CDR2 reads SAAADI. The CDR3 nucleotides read TGCGCCACCAGGACGGGGGCGAGCGAGCAGTACTTC. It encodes CATRTGASEQYF.

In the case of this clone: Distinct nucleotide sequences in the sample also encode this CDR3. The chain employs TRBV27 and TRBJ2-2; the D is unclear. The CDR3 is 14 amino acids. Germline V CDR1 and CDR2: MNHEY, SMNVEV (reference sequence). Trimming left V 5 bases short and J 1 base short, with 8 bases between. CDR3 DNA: TGTGCCAGCAGTCCCGGCCAGAACACCGGGGAGCTGTTTTTT. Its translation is CASSPGQNTGELFF.

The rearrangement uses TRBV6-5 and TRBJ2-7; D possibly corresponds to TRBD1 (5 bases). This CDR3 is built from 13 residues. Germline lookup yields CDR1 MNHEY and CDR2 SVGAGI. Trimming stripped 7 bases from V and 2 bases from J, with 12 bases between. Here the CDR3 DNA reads TGTGCCAGCACGACAGCCATCACCTACGAGCAGTACTTC. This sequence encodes CASTTAITYEQYF.

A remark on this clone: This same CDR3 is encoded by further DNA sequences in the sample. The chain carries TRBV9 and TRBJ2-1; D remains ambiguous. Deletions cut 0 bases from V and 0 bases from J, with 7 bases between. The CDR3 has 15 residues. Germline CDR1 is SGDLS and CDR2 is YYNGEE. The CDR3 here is CASSVEPSSYNEQFF. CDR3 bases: TGTGCCAGCAGCGTAGAACCAAGCTCCTACAATGAGCAGTTCTTC. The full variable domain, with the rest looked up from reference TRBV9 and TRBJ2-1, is DSGVTQTPKHLITATGQRVTLRCSPRSGDLSVYWYQQSLDQGLQFLIQYYNGEERAKGNILERFSAQQFPDLHSELNLSSLELGDSALYFCASSVEPSSYNEQFFGPGTRLTVL.

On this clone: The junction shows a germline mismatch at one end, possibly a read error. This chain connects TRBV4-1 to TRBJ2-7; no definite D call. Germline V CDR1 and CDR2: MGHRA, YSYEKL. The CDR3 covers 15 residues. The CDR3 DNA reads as TGCGCCAGCAGCCAAGGGGCGCCAGGCACCTACGCGCAGTACTTC. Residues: CASSQGAPGTYAQYF.

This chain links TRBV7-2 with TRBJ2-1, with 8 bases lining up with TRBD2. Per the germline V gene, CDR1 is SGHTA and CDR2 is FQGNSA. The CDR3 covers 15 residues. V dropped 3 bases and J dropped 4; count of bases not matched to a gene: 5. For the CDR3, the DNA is TGTGCCAGCAGCTTCACAGCGGGAGATTACAATGAGCAGTTCTTC. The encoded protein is CASSFTAGDYNEQFF.

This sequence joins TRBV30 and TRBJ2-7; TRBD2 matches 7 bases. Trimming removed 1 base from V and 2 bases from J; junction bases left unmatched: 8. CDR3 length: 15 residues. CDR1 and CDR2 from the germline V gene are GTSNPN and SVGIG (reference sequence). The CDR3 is CAWSGATSVPYEQYF. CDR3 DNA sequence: TGTGCCTGGAGTGGAGCAACTAGCGTCCCCTACGAGCAGTACTTC.

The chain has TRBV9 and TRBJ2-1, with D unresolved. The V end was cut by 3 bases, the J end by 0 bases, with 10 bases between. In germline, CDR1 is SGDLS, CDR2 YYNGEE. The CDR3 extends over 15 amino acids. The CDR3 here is CASSAPPGSYNEQFF. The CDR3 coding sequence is TGTGCCAGCAGCGCCCCTCCAGGCTCCTACAATGAGCAGTTCTTC. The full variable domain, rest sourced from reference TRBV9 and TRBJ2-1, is DSGVTQTPKHLITATGQRVTLRCSPRSGDLSVYWYQQSLDQGLQFLIQYYNGEERAKGNILERFSAQQFPDLHSELNLSSLELGDSALYFCASSAPPGSYNEQFFGPGTRLTVL.

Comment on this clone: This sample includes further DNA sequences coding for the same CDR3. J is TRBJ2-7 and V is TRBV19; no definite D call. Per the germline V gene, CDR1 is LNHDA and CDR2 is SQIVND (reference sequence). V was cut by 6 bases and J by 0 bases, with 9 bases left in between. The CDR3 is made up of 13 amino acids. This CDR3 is CASSNGLSYEQYF. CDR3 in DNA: TGTGCCAGTAGCAACGGGCTCTCCTACGAGCAGTACTTC.